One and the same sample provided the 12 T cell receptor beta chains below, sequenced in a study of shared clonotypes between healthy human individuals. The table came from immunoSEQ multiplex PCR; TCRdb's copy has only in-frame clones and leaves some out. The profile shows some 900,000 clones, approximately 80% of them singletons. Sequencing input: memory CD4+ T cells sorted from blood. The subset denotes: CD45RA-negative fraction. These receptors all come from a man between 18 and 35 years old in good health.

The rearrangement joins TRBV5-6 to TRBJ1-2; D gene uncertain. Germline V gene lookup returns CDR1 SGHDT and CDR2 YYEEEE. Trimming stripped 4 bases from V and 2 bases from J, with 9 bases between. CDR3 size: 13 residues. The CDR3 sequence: CASSALRNYGYTF. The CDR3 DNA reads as TGTGCCAGCAGCGCTCTACGGAACTATGGCTACACCTTC.

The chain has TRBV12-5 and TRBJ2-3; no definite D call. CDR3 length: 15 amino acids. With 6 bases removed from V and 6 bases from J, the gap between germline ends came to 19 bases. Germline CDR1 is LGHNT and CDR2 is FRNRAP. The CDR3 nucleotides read TGTGCTAGTGGACCCCCGAATCCATTAGGGGATACGCAGTATTTT. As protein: CASGPPNPLGDTQYF.

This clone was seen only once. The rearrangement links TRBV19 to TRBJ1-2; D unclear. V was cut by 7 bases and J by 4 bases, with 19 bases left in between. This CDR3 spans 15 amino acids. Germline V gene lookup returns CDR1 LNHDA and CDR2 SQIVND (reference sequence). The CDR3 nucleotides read TGTGCCAGTACCCGGTCGGAACATTTCTTCTATGGCTACACCTTC. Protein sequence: CASTRSEHFFYGYTF.

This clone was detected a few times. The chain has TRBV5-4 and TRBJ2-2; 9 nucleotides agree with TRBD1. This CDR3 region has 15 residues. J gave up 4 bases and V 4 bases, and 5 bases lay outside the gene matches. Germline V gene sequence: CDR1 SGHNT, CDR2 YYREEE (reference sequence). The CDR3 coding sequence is TGTGCCAGCAGCAGGGGGACAGGGATCACCGGGGAGCTGTTTTTT. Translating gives CASSRGTGITGELFF.

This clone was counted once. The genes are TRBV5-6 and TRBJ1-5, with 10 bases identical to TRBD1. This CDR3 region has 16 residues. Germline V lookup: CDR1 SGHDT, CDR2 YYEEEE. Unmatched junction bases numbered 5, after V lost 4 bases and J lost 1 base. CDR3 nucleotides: TGTGCCAGCAGCCCCCGGACAGGGGGAAGCAATCAGCCCCAGCATTTT. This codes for CASSPRTGGSNQPQHF. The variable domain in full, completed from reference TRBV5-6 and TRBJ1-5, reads DAGVTQSPTHLIKTRGQQVTLRCSPKSGHDTVSWYQQALGQGPQFIFQYYEEEERQRGNFPDRFSGHQFPNYSSELNVNALLLGDSALYLCASSPRTGGSNQPQHFGDGTRLSIL.

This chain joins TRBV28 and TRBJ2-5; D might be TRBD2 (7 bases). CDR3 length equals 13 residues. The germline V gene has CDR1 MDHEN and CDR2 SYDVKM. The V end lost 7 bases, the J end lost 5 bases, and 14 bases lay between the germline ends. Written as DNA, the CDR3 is TGTGCCAGCACCCTAGGGGGGGTTGAGACCCAGTACTTC. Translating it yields CASTLGGVETQYF.

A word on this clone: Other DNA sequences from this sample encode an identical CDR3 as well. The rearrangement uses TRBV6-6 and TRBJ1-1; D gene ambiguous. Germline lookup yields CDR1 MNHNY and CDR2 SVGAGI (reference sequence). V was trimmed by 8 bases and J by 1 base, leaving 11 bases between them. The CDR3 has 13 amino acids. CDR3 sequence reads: CASQRTGNTEAFF. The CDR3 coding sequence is TGTGCCAGCCAGAGGACGGGGAACACTGAAGCTTTCTTT.

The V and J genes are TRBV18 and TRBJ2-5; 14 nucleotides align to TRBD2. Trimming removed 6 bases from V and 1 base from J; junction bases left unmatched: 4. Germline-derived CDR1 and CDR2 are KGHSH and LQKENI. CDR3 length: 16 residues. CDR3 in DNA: TGTGCCAGCTCCCGGACTAGCGGGGGGTTCCAAGAGACCCAGTACTTC. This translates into CASSRTSGGFQETQYF.

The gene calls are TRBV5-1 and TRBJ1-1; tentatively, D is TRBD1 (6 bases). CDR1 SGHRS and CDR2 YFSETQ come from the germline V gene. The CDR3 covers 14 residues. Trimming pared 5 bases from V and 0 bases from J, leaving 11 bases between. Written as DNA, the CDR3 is TGCGCCAGCAGGGTGGACAGTATGAACACTGAAGCTTTCTTT. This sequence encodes CASRVDSMNTEAFF.

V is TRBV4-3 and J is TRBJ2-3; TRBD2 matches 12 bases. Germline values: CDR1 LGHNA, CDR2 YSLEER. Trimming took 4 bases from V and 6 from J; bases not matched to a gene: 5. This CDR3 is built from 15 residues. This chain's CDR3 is CASSLTSGSSDTQYF. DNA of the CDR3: TGCGCCAGCAGCCTGACTAGCGGGAGCTCTGATACGCAGTATTTT.

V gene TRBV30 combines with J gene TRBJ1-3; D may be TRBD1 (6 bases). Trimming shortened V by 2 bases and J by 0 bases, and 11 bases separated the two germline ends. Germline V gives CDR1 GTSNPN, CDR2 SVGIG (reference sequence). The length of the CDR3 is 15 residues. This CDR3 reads CAWSRDTGSGNTIYF. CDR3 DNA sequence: TGTGCCTGGAGTAGGGACACCGGCTCTGGAAACACCATATATTTT.

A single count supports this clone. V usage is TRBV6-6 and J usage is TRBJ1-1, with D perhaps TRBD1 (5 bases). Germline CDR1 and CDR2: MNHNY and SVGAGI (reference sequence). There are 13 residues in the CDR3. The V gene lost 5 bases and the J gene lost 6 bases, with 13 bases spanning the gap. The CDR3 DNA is TGTGCCAGCAGTCCAGGGTGGGGGGCTGAAGCTTTCTTT. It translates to CASSPGWGAEAFF.